One and the same sample provided the 28 T cell receptor beta chains below, sequenced in a study of shared clonotypes between healthy human individuals. Some clones are missing from TCRdb's copy, which holds only in-frame ones; the method was immunoSEQ multiplex PCR. The table has 650,000 to 800,000 clones, 72% seen once. Material for sequencing was memory CD4+ T cells sorted from blood. Subset denoted: CD45RA-negative fraction. These receptors all come from a woman aged 30 to 39 in good health.

The chain couples TRBV10-1 to TRBJ2-3; TRBD2 matches at 11 bases. The trim removed 4 bases at V and 7 bases at J, leaving 7 bases unmatched. Germline V gives CDR1 WNHNN, CDR2 SYGVQD (reference sequence). The CDR3 spans 15 residues. The CDR3 DNA follows: TGCGCCAGCAGTGTCTCTAGCGGGAGGAGGAATACGCAGTATTTT. Protein: CASSVSSGRRNTQYF.

This clone has a single count. The chain recombines TRBV25-1 with TRBJ1-4; the match to TRBD1 covers 8 bases. J lost 1 base, V lost 4 bases, and 5 bases had no gene match. Germline assignment: CDR1 MGHDK and CDR2 SYGVNS. This CDR3 spans 16 amino acids. The CDR3 DNA reads TGTGCCAGCAGTGCCCAGGACAGGGTAACTAATGAAAAACTGTTTTTT. Its protein is CASSAQDRVTNEKLFF.

This sequence joins TRBV19 and TRBJ2-2; D unclear. The V end lost 3 bases, the J end lost 9 bases, and 17 bases lay between the germline ends. CDR3 size: 15 residues. Germline V gene data show CDR1 as LNHDA and CDR2 as SQIVND (reference sequence). The chain's CDR3 is CASSIPGRHHRELFF. The CDR3, as DNA: TGTGCCAGTAGTATCCCGGGCCGCCACCACCGGGAGCTGTTTTTT.

At least ten counts were recorded for this clone. Other DNA sequences of this sample code for an identical CDR3. The chain joins TRBV18 to TRBJ1-2; no reliable D call. V shed 2 bases and J shed 0 bases, with 4 bases lying between them. Germline loops: CDR1 KGHSH, CDR2 LQKENI. This CDR3 comprises 13 residues. CDR3 coding DNA: TGTGCCAGCTCACCAACGGCTAACTATGGCTACACCTTC. This sequence encodes CASSPTANYGYTF.

This clone was counted once. V and J are TRBV5-4 and TRBJ1-2; 7 bases are a match to TRBD1. CDR1 is SGHNT and CDR2 is YYREEE in the germline V gene (reference sequence). The CDR3 extends over 15 amino acids. Trimming removed 2 bases from V and 4 bases from J; junction bases left unmatched: 8. The CDR3 here is CASSLEDRVAYGYTF. DNA of the CDR3: TGTGCCAGCAGCTTAGAAGACAGGGTGGCCTATGGCTACACCTTC. The variable domain in full, with the rest retrieved from reference TRBV5-4 and TRBJ1-2, is ETGVTQSPTHLIKTRGQQVTLRCSSQSGHNTVSWYQQALGQGPQFIFQYYREEENGRGNFPPRFSGLQFPNYSSELNVNALELDDSALYLCASSLEDRVAYGYTFGSGTRLTVV.

There are a few counts of this clone. This rearrangement joins TRBV28 to TRBJ2-1; 9 bases agree with TRBD1. This CDR3 has 16 residues. CDR1 and CDR2 (germline): MDHEN, SYDVKM. Trimming at V came to 6 bases and at J to 7 bases, leaving 13 bases not matched to a gene. The CDR3 region is CASRTSRDRAANEQFF. The CDR3 coding sequence is TGTGCCAGCAGAACGAGCCGGGACAGGGCTGCGAATGAGCAGTTCTTC. Full variable domain (outside the CDR3, taken from reference TRBV28 and TRBJ2-1): DVKVTQSSRYLVKRTGEKVFLECVQDMDHENMFWYRQDPGLGLRLIYFSYDVKMKEKGDIPEGYSVSREKKERFSLILESASTNQTSMYLCASRTSRDRAANEQFFGPGTRLTVL.

This clone was observed at least ten times. The same CDR3 is also encoded by other DNA sequences in this sample. The chain employs TRBV6-5 and TRBJ1-1; D remains unclear. V dropped 5 bases and J dropped 4 bases, with 5 bases sitting between them. Germline-derived CDR1 and CDR2 are MNHEY and SVGAGI. The CDR3 has 11 amino acids. As DNA, the CDR3 is TGTGCCAGCAGTCGGGGCACTGAAGCTTTCTTT. It codes for CASSRGTEAFF.

The CDR3 protein is CASSRERERAREQFF. The CDR3 DNA follows: TGTGCCAGCAGCCGGGAGCGGGAGCGGGCTCGAGAGCAGTTCTTC. This chain uses TRBV28 with TRBJ2-1; 8 nucleotides agree with TRBD2. Germline-derived CDR1 and CDR2 are MDHEN and SYDVKM. CDR3 length: 15 amino acids. The J segment lost 10 bases and the V segment lost 6 bases, leaving 14 bases of the junction unmatched.

This chain joins TRBV5-1 and TRBJ2-2, with D perhaps matching TRBD1 (6 bases). This CDR3 region has 15 residues. Trimming cost V 0 bases and J 6 bases, with 12 bases left between them. Germline CDR1 and CDR2: SGHRS and YFSETQ. This CDR3 is CASSLAGAVAGELFF. CDR3 nucleotide sequence: TGCGCCAGCAGCTTGGCAGGGGCGGTTGCCGGGGAGCTGTTTTTT.

The chain has TRBV28 and TRBJ1-5; tentatively, D is TRBD1 (6 bases). The germline V gene encodes CDR1 MDHEN and CDR2 SYDVKM. Trimming pared 2 bases from V and 11 bases from J, leaving 19 bases between. The CDR3 consists of 15 residues. DNA for the CDR3: TGTGCCAGCAGTTTAGCAGGGGCCGGGTTAGGTGCCCAGCATTTT. Translating it yields CASSLAGAGLGAQHF.

The CDR3 DNA follows: TGTGCCAGTAGGACCGGAGCTAACTATGGCTACACCTTC. Translating gives CASRTGANYGYTF. The chain couples TRBV19 to TRBJ1-2; no reliable D call. This CDR3 contains 13 residues. Per the germline V gene, CDR1 is LNHDA and CDR2 is SQIVND (reference sequence). Trimming cost V 6 bases and J 0 bases, with 8 bases left between them. Based on the CDR3 plus reference TRBV19 and TRBJ1-2, the full variable domain is DGGITQSPKYLFRKEGQNVTLSCEQNLNHDAMYWYRQDPGQGLRLIYYSQIVNDFQKGDIAEGYSVSREKKESFPLTVTSAQKNPTAFYLCASRTGANYGYTFGSGTRLTVV.

This clone showed up just a few times. The chain has TRBV6-6 and TRBJ1-4, with 9 positions matching TRBD1. The CDR3 contains 16 residues. Looked up from germline, CDR1 is MNHNY and CDR2 is SVGAGI (reference sequence). J gave up 7 bases and V 5 bases, and 11 bases lay outside the gene matches. The CDR3 protein is CASSPPGTGLVEKLFF. The CDR3 nucleotides read TGTGCCAGCAGTCCCCCGGGGACAGGGCTCGTTGAAAAACTGTTTTTT.

This chain links TRBV2 with TRBJ1-5; D is unresolved. The CDR3 totals 15 residues. CDR1 SNHLY and CDR2 FYNNEI come from the germline V gene. Trimming removed 7 bases from V and 0 bases from J, with 13 bases in between. CDR3 amino acids: CASKPTAYSNQPQHF. In DNA form, the CDR3 reads TGTGCCAGCAAACCGACGGCTTATAGCAATCAGCCCCAGCATTTT.

CDR3 region: CASVTIANTGELFF. CDR3 DNA sequence: TGTGCCAGCGTGACTATCGCGAACACCGGGGAGCTGTTTTTT. J is TRBJ2-2 and V is TRBV6-1, with D possibly matching TRBD2 (5 bases). Germline assignment: CDR1 MNHNS and CDR2 SASEGT. This CDR3 comprises 14 residues. V gave up 8 bases and J gave up 0 bases, with 10 bases separating them.

This clone has just one count. The CDR3 reads CASSPRLAGLAYEQYF. The DNA for the CDR3 is TGCGCCAGCAGCCCGCGACTAGCGGGACTCGCCTACGAGCAGTACTTC. The V and J genes are TRBV5-1 and TRBJ2-7; 11 positions agree with TRBD2. This CDR3 is built from 16 residues. Germline V CDR1 and CDR2: SGHRS, YFSETQ. Trimming removed 4 bases from V and 2 bases from J; junction bases left unmatched: 8.

On this clone itself: Other DNA sequences in this sample translate to the same CDR3. The chain employs TRBV7-6 and TRBJ2-5; D is unclear. CDR3 length equals 14 residues. The V gene lost 1 base and the J gene lost 5 bases, with 11 bases spanning the gap. Germline CDR1 SGHVS, CDR2 FNYEAQ. CDR3 sequence reads: CASSLGPTRETQYF. The CDR3 region has the DNA TGTGCCAGCAGCTTAGGTCCTACACGGGAGACCCAGTACTTC.

The genes are TRBV28 and TRBJ2-7; 7 bases are shared with TRBD2. This CDR3 is built from 13 residues. Germline V CDR1 and CDR2: MDHEN, SYDVKM. V was pared by 9 bases and J by 7 bases, with 12 bases of the junction left unmatched. The CDR3 loop is CASSGGGIGEQYF. CDR3 DNA sequence: TGTGCCAGTTCGGGGGGAGGCATAGGGGAGCAGTACTTC.

This clone was observed a single time. The gene calls are TRBV5-1 and TRBJ2-7, with D uncertain. The germline V gene encodes CDR1 SGHRS and CDR2 YFSETQ. The CDR3 is made up of 12 amino acids. V gave up 7 bases and J gave up 0 bases, with 8 bases separating them. As DNA, the CDR3 is TGCGCCAGCGGGGTCGACTCCTACGAGCAGTACTTC. Amino acids: CASGVDSYEQYF.

The sample holds a few counts of this clone. CDR3 DNA: TGTGCCAGCAGCCGCCAACCTAGCGCCATAAGCTCCTACAATGAGCAGTTCTTC. It codes for CASSRQPSAISSYNEQFF. The gene calls are TRBV11-1 and TRBJ2-1, with D possibly TRBD2 on 6 matching bases. V dropped 5 bases and J dropped 0 bases, with 20 bases sitting between them. CDR1 and CDR2 from the germline V gene are SGHAT and FQDESV (reference sequence). The CDR3 sequence is 18 residues long.

Concerning this clone: Other DNA sequences in the same sample also yield this CDR3. The CDR3, as DNA: TGTGCCTGGAGCCTGGGGGGGGACCAGTACTTC. Encoded protein: CAWSLGGDQYF. The J gene is TRBJ2-5, the V gene TRBV30; TRBD2 matches at 7 bases. The V segment lost 3 bases and the J segment 10 bases; nucleotides outside the gene matches: 5. Germline loops: CDR1 GTSNPN, CDR2 SVGIG (reference sequence). The CDR3 consists of 11 residues.

The chain uses TRBV6-5 and TRBJ2-7; D tentatively reads TRBD1 or TRBD2 (5 bases each). CDR3 length: 14 residues. Germline CDR1 MNHEY, CDR2 SVGAGI. Trimming shortened V by 5 bases and J by 2 bases, and 13 bases separated the two germline ends. CDR3 DNA sequence: TGTGCCAGCAGTAGCCGGGACGTAGCCTACGAGCAGTACTTC. This gives the protein CASSSRDVAYEQYF.

V and J are TRBV19 and TRBJ2-7; 7 nucleotides align to TRBD1. CDR3 length: 15 residues. The V gene's germline CDR1 is LNHDA and CDR2 SQIVND (reference sequence). V shed 3 bases, J shed 5 bases, and the junction held 10 bases outside the gene matches. CDR3 in DNA: TGTGCCAGTAGTATGATCGGGACAGCGAGGGACGAGCAGTACTTC. This codes for CASSMIGTARDEQYF.

The J gene is TRBJ2-1, the V gene TRBV6-5; 7 bases are a match to TRBD1. Trimming took 2 bases from V and 3 from J; bases not matched to a gene: 1. CDR1 MNHEY and CDR2 SVGAGI come from the germline V gene. This CDR3 comprises 14 residues. Here the CDR3 reads CASSYDRDYNEQFF. The CDR3 DNA sequence: TGTGCCAGCAGTTACGACAGGGACTACAATGAGCAGTTCTTC.

The chain joins TRBV15 to TRBJ1-2; 7 positions agree with TRBD1. The CDR3 consists of 17 residues. CDR1 is LNHNV, CDR2 YYDKDF, per germline (reference sequence). V shed 1 base, J shed 6 bases, and the junction held 14 bases outside the gene matches. This chain's CDR3 is CATSRVRDSVSHHGYTF. DNA of the CDR3: TGTGCCACCAGCAGAGTCCGGGACAGCGTCTCCCATCATGGCTACACCTTC.

Many counts were recorded for this clone. V is TRBV5-1 and J is TRBJ2-1; possibly TRBD1 for D (6 bases). Germline V gene sequence: CDR1 SGHRS, CDR2 YFSETQ. The length of the CDR3 is 15 residues. Trimming took 4 bases from V and 7 from J, leaving 18 bases between them. CDR3 amino acids: CASSPSGTFTNEQFF. The CDR3 DNA reads as TGCGCCAGCAGCCCTTCGGGGACATTTACGAATGAGCAGTTCTTC.

A note on this clone: It may be a read error: a sequence one base away is much more abundant. V usage is TRBV28 and J usage is TRBJ1-3; D remains ambiguous. Between the trimmed V and J ends, which lost 3 bases and 3 bases, there was a span of 3 bases. CDR3 length equals 12 residues. Germline V lookup: CDR1 MDHEN, CDR2 SYDVKM. The CDR3 DNA is TGTGCCAGCAGTTTCTTTGGAAACACCATATATTTT. Amino acids: CASSFFGNTIYF.

In this sample, this clone turned up a few times. The J gene is TRBJ2-1, the V gene TRBV11-1; 9 bases are a match to TRBD2. Trimming removed 0 bases from V and 7 bases from J; junction bases left unmatched: 16. This CDR3 region has 19 residues. Germline V gene sequence: CDR1 SGHAT, CDR2 FQDESV (reference sequence). CDR3 residues: CASSLALGGRAGNENEQFF. The CDR3 DNA reads TGTGCCAGCAGCTTAGCGCTTGGCGGGAGGGCCGGGAATGAGAATGAGCAGTTCTTC.

This clone was seen a single time. This chain uses TRBV7-2 with TRBJ2-7; D possibly matches TRBD1 or TRBD2 (5 bases each). The V and J ends lost 1 base and 7 bases respectively, with 17 bases between them. Germline V lookup: CDR1 SGHTA, CDR2 FQGNSA. This CDR3 region has 15 residues. CDR3 sequence (DNA): TGTGCCAGCAGCTTAGTTTCCGGGACGCAGAGTGAGCAGTACTTC. Translating it yields CASSLVSGTQSEQYF. The full variable domain, its missing parts supplied by reference TRBV7-2 and TRBJ2-7, is GAGVSQSPSNKVTEKGKDVELRCDPISGHTALYWYRQSLGQGLEFLIYFQGNSAPDKSGLPSDRFSAERTGGSVSTLTIQRTQQEDSAVYLCASSLVSGTQSEQYFGPGTRLTVT.